This T cell receptor (beta chain) was sequenced during a study of tumor-infiltrating lymphocytes in primary liver carcinoma. Notes on the study in general: Relative to blood, tumors carried a significantly larger fraction of the repertoire in their top 250 clones (p = 0.039).

Concerning this clonotype itself: The antigen remains unidentified. An end of the junction differs from the germline gene, which may be a read error.

This CDR3 has 15 amino acids. The germline CDR1 and CDR2 sequences are SGHVS and FQNEAQ. Scientists recovered RNA and DNA together from around 20-30 mg of unsorted bulk tissue. Making TCR beta cDNA involved approximately 510 ng total RNA and a constant-region primer. The TCR beta library was amplified through three nested multiplex PCR rounds in a modified ARM-PCR procedure. Researchers ran the first two PCR rounds for ten to eleven cycles each with TRBV1-TRBV30 forward primers and a C-beta reverse primer. TCRdb re-called the multiplex PCR reads with MiXCR, one entry per CDR3 protein. In the table there are more than 100,000 distinct CDR3 sequences, about two thirds of which are singletons.

The receptor was derived from a woman in her fifties or sixties with primary liver carcinoma and hepatitis B virus infection. The rearrangement joins TRBV7-8 to TRBJ1-2, with D unresolved. Source material: tumor-adjacent normal liver tissue. The CDR3 DNA sequence: TGTGCCAGCAGCTTAGTACCAGTCTCTTTGTTAGGCTATACCTTC. Encoded protein: CASSLVPVSLLGYTF.